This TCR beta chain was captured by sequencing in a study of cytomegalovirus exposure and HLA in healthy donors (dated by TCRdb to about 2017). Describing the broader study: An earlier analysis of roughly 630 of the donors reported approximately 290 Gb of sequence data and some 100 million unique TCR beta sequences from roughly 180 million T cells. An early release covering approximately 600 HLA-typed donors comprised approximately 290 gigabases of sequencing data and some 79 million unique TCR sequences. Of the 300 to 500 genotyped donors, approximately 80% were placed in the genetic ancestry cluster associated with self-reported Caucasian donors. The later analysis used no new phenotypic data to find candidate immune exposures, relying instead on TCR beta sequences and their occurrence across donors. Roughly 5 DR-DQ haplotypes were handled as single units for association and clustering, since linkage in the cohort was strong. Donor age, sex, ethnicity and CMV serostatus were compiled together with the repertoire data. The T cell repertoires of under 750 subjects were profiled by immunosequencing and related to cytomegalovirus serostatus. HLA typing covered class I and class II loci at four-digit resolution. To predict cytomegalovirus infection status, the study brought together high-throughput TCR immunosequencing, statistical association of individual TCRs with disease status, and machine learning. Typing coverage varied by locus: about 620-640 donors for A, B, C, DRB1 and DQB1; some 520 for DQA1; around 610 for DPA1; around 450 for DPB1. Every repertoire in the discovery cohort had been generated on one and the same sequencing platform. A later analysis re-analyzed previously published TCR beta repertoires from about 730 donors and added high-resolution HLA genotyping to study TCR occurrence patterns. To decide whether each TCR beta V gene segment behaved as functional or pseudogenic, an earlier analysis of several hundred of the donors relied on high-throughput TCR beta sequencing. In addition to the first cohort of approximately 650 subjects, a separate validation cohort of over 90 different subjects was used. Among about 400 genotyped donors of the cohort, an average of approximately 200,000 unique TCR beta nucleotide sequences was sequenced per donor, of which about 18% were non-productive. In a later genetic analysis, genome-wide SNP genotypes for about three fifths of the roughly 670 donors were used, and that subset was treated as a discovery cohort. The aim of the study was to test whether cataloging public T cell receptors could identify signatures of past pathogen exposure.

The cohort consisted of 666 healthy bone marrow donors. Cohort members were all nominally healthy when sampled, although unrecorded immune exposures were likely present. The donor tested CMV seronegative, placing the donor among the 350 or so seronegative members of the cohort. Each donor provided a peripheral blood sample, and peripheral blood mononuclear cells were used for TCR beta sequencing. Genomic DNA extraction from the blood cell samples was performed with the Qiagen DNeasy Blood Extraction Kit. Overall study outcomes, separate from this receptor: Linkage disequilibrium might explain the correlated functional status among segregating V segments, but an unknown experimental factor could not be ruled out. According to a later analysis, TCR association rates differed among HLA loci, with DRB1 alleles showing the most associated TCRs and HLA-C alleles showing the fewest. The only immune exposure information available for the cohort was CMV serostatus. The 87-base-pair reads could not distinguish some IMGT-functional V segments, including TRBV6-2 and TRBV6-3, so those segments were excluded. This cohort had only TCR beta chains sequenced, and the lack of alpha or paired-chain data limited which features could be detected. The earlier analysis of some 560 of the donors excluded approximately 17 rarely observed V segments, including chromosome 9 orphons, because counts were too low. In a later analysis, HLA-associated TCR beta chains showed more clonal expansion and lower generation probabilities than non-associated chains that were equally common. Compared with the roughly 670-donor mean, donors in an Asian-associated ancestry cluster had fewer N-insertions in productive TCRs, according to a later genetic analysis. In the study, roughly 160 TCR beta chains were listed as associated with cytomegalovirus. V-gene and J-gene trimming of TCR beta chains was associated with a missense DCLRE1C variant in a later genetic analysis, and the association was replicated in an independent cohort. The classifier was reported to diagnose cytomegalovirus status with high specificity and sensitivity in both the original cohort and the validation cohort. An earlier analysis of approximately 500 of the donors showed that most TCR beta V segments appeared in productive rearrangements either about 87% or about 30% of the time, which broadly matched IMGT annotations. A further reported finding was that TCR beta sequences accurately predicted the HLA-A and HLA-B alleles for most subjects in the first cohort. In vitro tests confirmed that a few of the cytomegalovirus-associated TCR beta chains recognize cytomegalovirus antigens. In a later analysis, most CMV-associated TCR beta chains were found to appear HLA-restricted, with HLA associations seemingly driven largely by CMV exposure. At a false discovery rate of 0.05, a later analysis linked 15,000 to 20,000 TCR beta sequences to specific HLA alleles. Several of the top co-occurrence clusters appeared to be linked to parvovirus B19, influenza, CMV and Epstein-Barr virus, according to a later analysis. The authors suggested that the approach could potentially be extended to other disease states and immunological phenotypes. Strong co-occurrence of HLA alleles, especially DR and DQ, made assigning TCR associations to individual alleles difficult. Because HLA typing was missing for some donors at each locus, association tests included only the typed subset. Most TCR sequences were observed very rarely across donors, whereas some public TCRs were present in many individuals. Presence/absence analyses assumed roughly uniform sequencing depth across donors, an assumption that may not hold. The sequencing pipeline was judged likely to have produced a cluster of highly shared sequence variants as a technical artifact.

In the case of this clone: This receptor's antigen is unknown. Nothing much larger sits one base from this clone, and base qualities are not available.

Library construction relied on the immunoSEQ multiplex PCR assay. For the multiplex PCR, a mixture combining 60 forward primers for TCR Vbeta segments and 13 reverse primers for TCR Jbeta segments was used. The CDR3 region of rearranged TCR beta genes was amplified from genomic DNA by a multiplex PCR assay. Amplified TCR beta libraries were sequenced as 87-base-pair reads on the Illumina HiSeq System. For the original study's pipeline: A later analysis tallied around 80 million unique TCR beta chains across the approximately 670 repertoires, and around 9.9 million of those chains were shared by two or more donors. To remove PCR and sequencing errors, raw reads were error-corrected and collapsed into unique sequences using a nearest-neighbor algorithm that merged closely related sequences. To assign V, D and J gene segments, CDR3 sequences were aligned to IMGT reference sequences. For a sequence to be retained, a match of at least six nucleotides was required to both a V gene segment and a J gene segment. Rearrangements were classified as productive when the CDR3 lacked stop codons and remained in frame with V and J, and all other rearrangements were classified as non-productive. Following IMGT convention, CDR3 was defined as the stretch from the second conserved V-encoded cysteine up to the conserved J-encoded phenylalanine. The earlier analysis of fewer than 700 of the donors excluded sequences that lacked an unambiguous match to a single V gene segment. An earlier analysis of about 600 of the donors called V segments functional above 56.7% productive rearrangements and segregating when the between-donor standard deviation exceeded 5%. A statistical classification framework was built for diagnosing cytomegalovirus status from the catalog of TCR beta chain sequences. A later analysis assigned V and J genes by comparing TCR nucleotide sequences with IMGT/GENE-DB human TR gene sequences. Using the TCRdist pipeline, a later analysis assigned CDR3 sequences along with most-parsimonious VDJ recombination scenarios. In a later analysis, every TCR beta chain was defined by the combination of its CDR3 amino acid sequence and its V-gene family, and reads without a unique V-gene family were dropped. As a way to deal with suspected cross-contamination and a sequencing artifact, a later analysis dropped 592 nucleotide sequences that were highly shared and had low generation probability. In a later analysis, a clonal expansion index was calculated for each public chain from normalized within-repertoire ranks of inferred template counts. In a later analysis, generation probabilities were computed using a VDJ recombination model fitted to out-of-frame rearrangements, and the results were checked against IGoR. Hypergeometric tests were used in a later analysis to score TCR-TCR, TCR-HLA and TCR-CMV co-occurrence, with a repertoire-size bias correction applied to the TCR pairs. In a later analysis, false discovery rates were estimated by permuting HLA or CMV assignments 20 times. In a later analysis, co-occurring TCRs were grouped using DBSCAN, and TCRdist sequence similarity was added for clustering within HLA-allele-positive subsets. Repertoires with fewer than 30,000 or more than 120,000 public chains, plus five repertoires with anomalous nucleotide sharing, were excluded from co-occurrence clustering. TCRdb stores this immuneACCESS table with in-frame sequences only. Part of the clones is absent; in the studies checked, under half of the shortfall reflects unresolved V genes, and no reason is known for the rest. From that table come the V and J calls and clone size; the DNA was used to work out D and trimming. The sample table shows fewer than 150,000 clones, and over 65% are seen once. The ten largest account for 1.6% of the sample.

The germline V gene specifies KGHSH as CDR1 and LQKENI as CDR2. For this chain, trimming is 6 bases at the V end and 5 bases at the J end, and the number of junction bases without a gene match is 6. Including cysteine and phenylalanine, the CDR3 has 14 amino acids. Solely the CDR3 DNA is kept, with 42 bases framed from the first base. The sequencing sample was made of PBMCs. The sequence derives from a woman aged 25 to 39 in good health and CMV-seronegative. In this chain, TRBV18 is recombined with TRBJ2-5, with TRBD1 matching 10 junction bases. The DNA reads TGTGCCAGCTCGGACGAGACAGGGGGCGAGACCCAGTACTTC. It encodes CASSDETGGETQYF.